This is a list of T cell receptor beta chains from one sample in a study of blood T cells in healthy people across ages. TCRdb independently ran MiXCR on the 5' RACE reads; one entry per CDR3 protein. The sample carries about 730,000 distinct CDR3 sequences, roughly 44% recorded once. The sample was blood. The receptor set was obtained from a woman in her sixties in good health. CDR3s include the opening cysteine and the closing phenylalanine or tryptophan. The D gene is left open where the match is weak. A row's size may be missing; if present it is once, few, many or a size class.

TRBV9	TRBJ1-5	-	few	CASSVGPGQPQHF	TGTGCCAGCAGCGTAGGACCGGGTCAGCCCCAGCATTTT
TRBV20-1	TRBJ1-5	TRBD1	-	CSARRGQTINQPQHF	TGCAGTGCTAGAAGGGGGCAGACAATCAATCAGCCCCAGCATTTT
TRBV4-3	TRBJ2-2	TRBD1	-	CASSRTGISNTGELFF	TGCGCCAGCAGCCGGACAGGGATATCGAACACCGGGGAGCTGTTTTTT
TRBV2	TRBJ1-5	-	few	CASRGELNQPQHF	TGTGCCAGCAGGGGGGAGCTCAATCAGCCCCAGCATTTT
TRBV29-1	TRBJ2-3	-	many	CSVRAVTSTDTQYF	TGCAGCGTACGGGCGGTGACTAGCACAGATACGCAGTATTTT
TRBV10-2	TRBJ2-3	TRBD1	-	CASREARGQVRDTQYF	TGCGCCAGCCGTGAAGCCAGAGGACAGGTTAGAGATACGCAGTATTTT
TRBV5-1	TRBJ1-1	-	-	CASSSDSNTEAFF	TGCGCCAGCAGCTCGGACAGCAACACTGAAGCTTTCTTT
TRBV9	TRBJ2-1	TRBD1	-	CASSPGTANEQFF	TGTGCCAGCAGCCCAGGGACAGCCAATGAGCAGTTCTTC
TRBV5-1	TRBJ1-5	-	few	CASSLTGTPQHF	TGCGCCAGCAGCTTGACTGGGACTCCGCAGCATTTT
TRBV20-1	TRBJ2-1	-	few	CSARPDSLPYNEQFF	TGCAGTGCTAGACCCGACAGCCTCCCCTACAATGAGCAGTTCTTC
TRBV6-6	TRBJ1-2	-	-	CASSYEGKGIGYTF	TGTGCCAGCAGTTACGAGGGAAAAGGAATCGGCTACACCTTC
TRBV2	TRBJ2-7	TRBD2	few	CAKSLSSGGSSGQYF	TGTGCCAAATCATTATCTAGCGGGGGCTCCTCGGGGCAGTACTTC
TRBV20-1	TRBJ2-7	-	few	CSARESLYEQYF	TGCAGTGCTAGAGAAAGTTTATACGAGCAGTACTTC
TRBV15	TRBJ2-3	-	few	CATSRDLLDTSTDTQYF	TGTGCCACCAGCAGAGATCTTCTTGACACTAGCACAGATACGCAGTATTTT
TRBV7-9	TRBJ1-1	TRBD1	few	CAGSGRGGRNTEAFF	TGTGCCGGCAGCGGGAGAGGGGGCAGAAACACTGAAGCTTTCTTT
TRBV7-2	TRBJ1-1	TRBD1	-	CASSFGGTENTEAFF	TGTGCCAGCAGCTTCGGAGGGACAGAGAACACTGAAGCTTTCTTT
TRBV5-5	TRBJ2-3	-	-	CASSSTETRSFADTQYF	TGTGCCAGCAGCTCCACTGAGACCCGGTCCTTCGCAGATACGCAGTATTTT
TRBV13	TRBJ2-7	-	many	CASSHGNYEQYF	TGTGCCAGCAGCCACGGAAACTACGAGCAGTACTTC
TRBV27	TRBJ2-7	TRBD2	few	CASSRLAEISYEQYF	TGTGCCAGCAGTCGACTAGCAGAAATCTCCTACGAGCAGTACTTC
TRBV7-9	TRBJ2-3	-	-	CASRAIWTGPFDTQYF	TGTGCCAGCAGAGCAATTTGGACGGGCCCATTTGATACGCAGTATTTT
TRBV5-1	TRBJ1-1	-	once	CASRGRTEPFF	TGCGCCAGCAGAGGACGGACTGAACCTTTCTTT
TRBV7-8	TRBJ2-1	TRBD2	-	CASSLAPRDVFGGYNEQFF	TGTGCCAGCAGCTTAGCGCCGCGGGATGTGTTCGGGGGGTACAATGAGCAGTTCTTC
TRBV7-9	TRBJ2-5	-	-	CASSRDSRWEQYF	TGTGCCAGCAGCCGGGACTCTAGGTGGGAGCAGTACTTC
TRBV3-1	TRBJ2-7	-	once	CASSHPGLYNEQYF	TGTGCCAGCAGCCATCCGGGATTATACAATGAGCAGTACTTC
TRBV20-1	TRBJ2-7	TRBD1	-	CSAAHRDRSSYEQYF	TGCAGTGCCGCTCACCGGGACAGGAGCTCCTACGAGCAGTACTTC
TRBV7-3	TRBJ2-2	-	-	CASSLFSGQNTGELFF	TGTGCCAGCAGCTTATTTAGCGGACAGAACACCGGGGAGCTGTTTTTT
TRBV6-2/TRBV6-3	TRBJ2-1	-	-	CASSYSKKQETQFF	TGTGCCAGCAGTTACTCGAAGAAACAAGAGACCCAGTTCTTC
TRBV20-1	TRBJ1-5	-	-	CSATGVHRVAGRNQPQHF	TGCAGTGCTACAGGAGTACACAGGGTGGCGGGGCGGAATCAACCCCAGCATTTT
TRBV7-8	TRBJ2-1	TRBD2	-	CASSERTSGNYEQFF	TGTGCCAGCAGCGAAAGGACTAGCGGGAACTATGAGCAGTTCTTC
TRBV20-1	TRBJ1-4	TRBD1	few	CSARDAGRGYEKLFF	TGCAGTGCTAGAGATGCGGGCAGGGGGTATGAAAAACTGTTTTTT
TRBV14	TRBJ2-3	TRBD2	few	CASSQAGGTDTQYF	TGTGCCAGCAGCCAAGCCGGGGGGACAGATACGCAGTATTTT
TRBV10-3	TRBJ2-3	TRBD2	-	CAISEAAGEWDTQYF	TGTGCCATCAGTGAGGCAGCGGGAGAGTGGGATACGCAGTATTTT
TRBV7-2	TRBJ2-1	TRBD2	-	CASSLPSGLAGAGEQFF	TGTGCCAGCAGCTTACCCTCCGGACTAGCGGGAGCGGGCGAGCAGTTCTTC
TRBV2	TRBJ2-3	-	few	CASRIQGSFTDTQYF	TGTGCCAGCAGGATACAGGGCAGTTTCACAGATACGCAGTATTTT